Sequencing of this TCR beta chain was carried out in a study of cytomegalovirus exposure and HLA in healthy donors. The PCR employed 60 Vbeta primers together with 13 Jbeta primers. Here immunoSEQ multiplex PCR was the method, and the copy in TCRdb shows in-frame clones only, minus some. The sample includes about 190,000 clones, about 88% of them seen just once. Per the germline V gene, CDR1 is MNHNS and CDR2 is SASEGT. With V trimmed by 2 bases and J by 4 bases, 1 base remained unmatched. The CDR3 sequence is 13 residues long. The receptor comes from a woman younger than 45 in good health and CMV-seronegative. V is TRBV6-1 and J is TRBJ1-1; 7 bases are a match to TRBD1. Sequenced: PBMCs. The DNA for the CDR3 is TGTGCCAGCAGTGAACAGGGGGGCACTGAAGCTTTCTTT. This translates into CASSEQGGTEAFF.